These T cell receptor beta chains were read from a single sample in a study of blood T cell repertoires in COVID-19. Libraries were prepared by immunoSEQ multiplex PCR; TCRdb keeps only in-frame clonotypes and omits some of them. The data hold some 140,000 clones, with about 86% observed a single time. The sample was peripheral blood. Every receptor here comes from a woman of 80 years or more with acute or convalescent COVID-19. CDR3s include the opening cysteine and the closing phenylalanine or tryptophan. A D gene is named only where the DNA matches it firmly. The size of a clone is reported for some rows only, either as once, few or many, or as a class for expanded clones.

cdr3_aa: CASSQLTDEQYF; cdr3_nt: TGTGCCAGCAGCCAACTCACGGACGAGCAGTACTTC; j_call: TRBJ2-7; d_call: NA; clone_size: NA; v_call: TRBV5-4
cdr3_aa: CASTGLGSTDTQYF; cdr3_nt: TGTGCCAGCACGGGACTAGGCAGCACAGATACGCAGTATTTT; j_call: TRBJ2-3; d_call: TRBD2; clone_size: NA; v_call: TRBV19
cdr3_aa: CASSAGTANTGELFF; cdr3_nt: TGTGCCAGCAGCGCCGGGACAGCGAACACCGGGGAGCTGTTTTTT; j_call: TRBJ2-2; d_call: TRBD1; clone_size: NA; v_call: TRBV11-3
cdr3_aa: CASSLGDRDYSNQPQHF; cdr3_nt: TGTGCCAGCAGCCTCGGGGACAGAGATTATAGCAATCAGCCCCAGCATTTT; j_call: TRBJ1-5; d_call: TRBD1; clone_size: NA; v_call: TRBV7-2
cdr3_aa: CASSIQTGLYEQYF; cdr3_nt: TGCGCCAGCAGCATCCAGACAGGGCTGTACGAGCAGTACTTC; j_call: TRBJ2-7; d_call: TRBD1; clone_size: NA; v_call: TRBV5-1
cdr3_aa: CASSQDLAGEKNEQFF; cdr3_nt: TGTGCCAGCAGCCAAGATCTTGCGGGGGAAAAGAATGAGCAGTTCTTC; j_call: TRBJ2-1; d_call: TRBD2; clone_size: NA; v_call: TRBV3-1/TRBV3-2
cdr3_aa: CASSQGQGASGANVLTF; cdr3_nt: TGTGCCAGCTCACAGGGACAGGGGGCATCTGGGGCCAACGTCCTGACTTTC; j_call: TRBJ2-6; d_call: TRBD1; clone_size: NA; v_call: TRBV18
cdr3_aa: CASSLTGRYGYTF; cdr3_nt: TGCGCCAGCAGTTTGACCGGGAGGTATGGCTACACCTTC; j_call: TRBJ1-2; d_call: NA; clone_size: NA; v_call: TRBV5-1
cdr3_aa: CASSQTGDTIYF; cdr3_nt: TGTGCCAGCAGCCAGACCGGGGACACCATATATTTT; j_call: TRBJ1-3; d_call: NA; clone_size: NA; v_call: TRBV3-1/TRBV3-2
cdr3_aa: CASRPGTGISSPLHF; cdr3_nt: TGTGCCAGCAGGCCCGGGACAGGGATAAGTTCACCCCTCCACTTT; j_call: TRBJ1-6; d_call: TRBD1; clone_size: few; v_call: TRBV9
cdr3_aa: CSASSGGPEDTQYF; cdr3_nt: TGCAGTGCTAGTTCGGGGGGGCCTGAAGATACGCAGTATTTT; j_call: TRBJ2-3; d_call: TRBD2; clone_size: NA; v_call: TRBV20-1
cdr3_aa: CASSPDTYSSGNTIYF; cdr3_nt: TGTGCCAGCAGTCCTGACACGTACTCCTCTGGAAACACCATATATTTT; j_call: TRBJ1-3; d_call: NA; clone_size: NA; v_call: TRBV27
cdr3_aa: CASTLLDGNEQFF; cdr3_nt: TGTGCCAGTACCCTACTAGATGGTAATGAGCAGTTCTTC; j_call: TRBJ2-1; d_call: NA; clone_size: NA; v_call: TRBV19
cdr3_aa: CASSQEGTPGNWGDTQYF; cdr3_nt: TGCGCCAGCAGCCAAGAGGGGACACCGGGAAATTGGGGGGATACGCAGTATTTT; j_call: TRBJ2-3; d_call: NA; clone_size: NA; v_call: TRBV4-1
cdr3_aa: CASSQEWKGSAPLHF; cdr3_nt: TGTGCCAGCAGCCAAGAATGGAAGGGGTCGGCACCCCTCCACTTT; j_call: TRBJ1-6; d_call: NA; clone_size: NA; v_call: TRBV3-1/TRBV3-2
cdr3_aa: CASSRLVWGSTDTQYF; cdr3_nt: TGTGCCAGCAGCCGACTAGTCTGGGGGAGCACAGATACGCAGTATTTT; j_call: TRBJ2-3; d_call: NA; clone_size: NA; v_call: TRBV9
cdr3_aa: CASGRTGGTGELFF; cdr3_nt: TGTGCCAGCGGGAGGACAGGGGGCACGGGGGAGCTGTTTTTT; j_call: TRBJ2-2; d_call: TRBD1; clone_size: NA; v_call: TRBV2
cdr3_aa: CASISGARRGYGYTF; cdr3_nt: TGTGCCAGCATTTCTGGGGCGCGGAGGGGCTATGGCTACACCTTC; j_call: TRBJ1-2; d_call: NA; clone_size: NA; v_call: TRBV6-5
cdr3_aa: CASSFSGGGSDTQYF; cdr3_nt: TGTGCCAGCAGCTTCTCAGGGGGCGGCTCAGATACGCAGTATTTT; j_call: TRBJ2-3; d_call: TRBD1; clone_size: NA; v_call: TRBV7-9
cdr3_aa: CASTKGALTQAFF; cdr3_nt: TGTGCCAGCACCAAAGGGGCACTCACCCAAGCTTTCTTT; j_call: TRBJ1-1; d_call: NA; clone_size: NA; v_call: TRBV13
cdr3_aa: CASREGQGRQPQHF; cdr3_nt: TGTGCCAGCAGGGAGGGACAGGGACGTCAGCCCCAGCATTTT; j_call: TRBJ1-5; d_call: TRBD1; clone_size: NA; v_call: TRBV6-6
cdr3_aa: CASSLVSGNQDEQYF; cdr3_nt: TGTGCCAGCAGCTTGGTCTCAGGGAACCAGGATGAGCAGTACTTC; j_call: TRBJ2-7; d_call: NA; clone_size: few; v_call: TRBV5-4
cdr3_aa: CASSPGALEEAFF; cdr3_nt: TGTGCCAGCAGCCCGGGAGCCCTAGAAGAAGCTTTCTTT; j_call: TRBJ1-1; d_call: NA; clone_size: NA; v_call: TRBV7-3
cdr3_aa: CASSLSEGYDGYTF; cdr3_nt: TGCGCCAGCAGCCTCTCTGAGGGATACGATGGCTACACCTTC; j_call: TRBJ1-2; d_call: NA; clone_size: NA; v_call: TRBV5-1
cdr3_aa: CASSIGLLDQPQHF; cdr3_nt: TGTGCCAGTAGTATAGGACTATTGGATCAGCCCCAGCATTTT; j_call: TRBJ1-5; d_call: NA; clone_size: NA; v_call: TRBV19
cdr3_aa: CASSPLPGTGNTIYF; cdr3_nt: TGTGCCAGTAGTCCTTTACCGGGAACTGGAAACACCATATATTTT; j_call: TRBJ1-3; d_call: NA; clone_size: once; v_call: TRBV19
cdr3_aa: CASSLGQGGLSGANVLTF; cdr3_nt: TGTGCCAGCAGCTTAGGGCAGGGGGGTCTGTCTGGGGCCAACGTCCTGACTTTC; j_call: TRBJ2-6; d_call: NA; clone_size: NA; v_call: TRBV11-2
cdr3_aa: CSVTRDRGDTEAFF; cdr3_nt: TGCAGCGTGACCCGGGACAGGGGGGACACTGAAGCTTTCTTT; j_call: TRBJ1-1; d_call: TRBD1; clone_size: NA; v_call: TRBV29-1
cdr3_aa: CASSYRAAGYGYTF; cdr3_nt: TGTGCCAGCAGTTACAGAGCCGCTGGCTATGGCTACACCTTC; j_call: TRBJ1-2; d_call: NA; clone_size: NA; v_call: TRBV28
cdr3_aa: CASSYPGLAAVTDTQYF; cdr3_nt: TGTGCCAGCAGTTACCCGGGACTAGCGGCTGTTACAGATACGCAGTATTTT; j_call: TRBJ2-3; d_call: TRBD2; clone_size: NA; v_call: TRBV6-2/TRBV6-3
cdr3_aa: CASRLQGAAYQPQHF; cdr3_nt: TGTGCCAGCCGACTTCAGGGGGCTGCTTATCAGCCCCAGCATTTT; j_call: TRBJ1-5; d_call: TRBD1; clone_size: NA; v_call: TRBV2
cdr3_aa: CASSRRQGDTDTQYF; cdr3_nt: TGTGCCAGCAGTCGGAGACAGGGGGACACAGATACGCAGTATTTT; j_call: TRBJ2-3; d_call: TRBD1; clone_size: NA; v_call: TRBV5-8
cdr3_aa: CASSLQAGGTGELFF; cdr3_nt: TGTGCTAGCAGCTTACAAGCGGGGGGCACCGGGGAGCTGTTTTTT; j_call: TRBJ2-2; d_call: TRBD2; clone_size: NA; v_call: TRBV7-7
cdr3_aa: CASSVVGREDTEAFF; cdr3_nt: TGTGCCAGCAGCGTAGTGGGAAGGGAGGACACTGAAGCTTTCTTT; j_call: TRBJ1-1; d_call: NA; clone_size: once; v_call: TRBV9
cdr3_aa: CASSPGQGLNQPQHF; cdr3_nt: TGTGCCAGCAGTCCCGGACAGGGATTAAATCAGCCCCAGCATTTT; j_call: TRBJ1-5; d_call: TRBD1; clone_size: NA; v_call: TRBV27
cdr3_aa: CAVSNQGRSNQPQHF; cdr3_nt: TGTGCCGTCAGTAATCAGGGGCGTAGCAATCAGCCCCAGCATTTT; j_call: TRBJ1-5; d_call: NA; clone_size: NA; v_call: TRBV19
cdr3_aa: CASSPRRDSYNEQFF; cdr3_nt: TGTGCCAGCTCACCACGCCGGGACAGCTACAATGAGCAGTTCTTC; j_call: TRBJ2-1; d_call: TRBD1; clone_size: NA; v_call: TRBV18
cdr3_aa: CASSSVLAGTDNEQFF; cdr3_nt: TGTGCCAGCAGCTCGGTACTAGCGGGGACAGACAATGAGCAGTTCTTC; j_call: TRBJ2-1; d_call: TRBD2; clone_size: NA; v_call: TRBV5-4
cdr3_aa: CASNQGQRVYTF; cdr3_nt: TGTGCCAGCAACCAGGGACAGAGAGTCTACACCTTC; j_call: TRBJ1-2; d_call: TRBD1; clone_size: NA; v_call: TRBV5-5
cdr3_aa: CASSIRGTGELFF; cdr3_nt: TGTGCCAGTAGTATTCGGGGCACCGGGGAGCTGTTTTTT; j_call: TRBJ2-2; d_call: NA; clone_size: NA; v_call: TRBV19
cdr3_aa: CASSFTGVIGSPLEQYF; cdr3_nt: TGTGCCAGCAGTTTCACAGGGGTCATTGGATCACCACTCGAGCAGTACTTC; j_call: TRBJ2-7; d_call: TRBD1; clone_size: few; v_call: TRBV28
cdr3_aa: CASSPKGGGYQETQYF; cdr3_nt: TGTGCCAGCAGCCCCAAAGGGGGGGGGTACCAAGAGACCCAGTACTTC; j_call: TRBJ2-5; d_call: NA; clone_size: NA; v_call: TRBV9
cdr3_aa: CASNGDRGPTNEKLFF; cdr3_nt: TGTGCCAGTAATGGCGACAGGGGACCAACTAATGAAAAACTGTTTTTT; j_call: TRBJ1-4; d_call: TRBD1; clone_size: NA; v_call: TRBV19
cdr3_aa: CASSPQGYEQYF; cdr3_nt: TGTGCCAGCAGTCCTCAGGGTTACGAGCAGTACTTC; j_call: TRBJ2-7; d_call: NA; clone_size: NA; v_call: TRBV6-6
cdr3_aa: CAISSRPNTEAFF; cdr3_nt: TGTGCCATCAGTTCCAGGCCGAACACTGAAGCTTTCTTT; j_call: TRBJ1-1; d_call: NA; clone_size: NA; v_call: TRBV10-3
cdr3_aa: CASSHEDRANYGYTF; cdr3_nt: TGTGCCAGCAGCCACGAAGACAGGGCTAACTATGGCTACACCTTC; j_call: TRBJ1-2; d_call: TRBD1; clone_size: NA; v_call: TRBV3-1/TRBV3-2
cdr3_aa: CASSVGFSGGYETYNEQFF; cdr3_nt: TGTGCCAGCAGCGTAGGATTTAGCGGGGGATACGAAACCTACAATGAGCAGTTCTTC; j_call: TRBJ2-1; d_call: TRBD2; clone_size: NA; v_call: TRBV9
cdr3_aa: CAWSFDRDLNYGYTF; cdr3_nt: TGTGCCTGGAGTTTCGACAGAGATCTTAACTATGGCTACACCTTC; j_call: TRBJ1-2; d_call: NA; clone_size: NA; v_call: TRBV30